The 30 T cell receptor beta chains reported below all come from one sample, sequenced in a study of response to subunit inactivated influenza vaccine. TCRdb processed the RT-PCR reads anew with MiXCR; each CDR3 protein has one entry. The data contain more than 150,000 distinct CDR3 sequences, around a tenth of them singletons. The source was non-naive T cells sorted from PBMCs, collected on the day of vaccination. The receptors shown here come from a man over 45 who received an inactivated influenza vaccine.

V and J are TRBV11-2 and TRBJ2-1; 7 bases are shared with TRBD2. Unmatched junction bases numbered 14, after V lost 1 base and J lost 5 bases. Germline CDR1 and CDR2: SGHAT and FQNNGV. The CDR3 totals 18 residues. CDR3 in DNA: TGTGCCAGCAGCTTAGTATTTAAAAGTGGGGGAGGGAACAATGAGCAGTTCTTC. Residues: CASSLVFKSGGGNNEQFF.

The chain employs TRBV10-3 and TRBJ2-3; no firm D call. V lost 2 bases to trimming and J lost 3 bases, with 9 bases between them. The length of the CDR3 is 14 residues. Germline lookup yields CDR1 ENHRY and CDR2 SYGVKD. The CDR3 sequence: CAISETQVTDTQYF. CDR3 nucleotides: TGTGCCATCAGTGAGACGCAGGTTACAGATACGCAGTATTTT.

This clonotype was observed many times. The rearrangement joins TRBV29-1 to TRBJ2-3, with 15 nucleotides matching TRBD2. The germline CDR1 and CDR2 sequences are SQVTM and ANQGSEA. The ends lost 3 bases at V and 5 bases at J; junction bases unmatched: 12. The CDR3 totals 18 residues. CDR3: CSVEGLAGGGGILDTQYF. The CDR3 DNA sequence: TGCAGCGTTGAGGGACTAGCGGGAGGCGGGGGCATCCTAGATACGCAGTATTTT.

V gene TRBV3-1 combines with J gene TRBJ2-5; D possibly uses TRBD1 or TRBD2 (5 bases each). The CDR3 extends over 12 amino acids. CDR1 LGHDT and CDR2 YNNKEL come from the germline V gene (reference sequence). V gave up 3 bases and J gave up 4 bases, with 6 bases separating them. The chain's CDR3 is CASSHGGETQYF. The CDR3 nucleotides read TGTGCCAGCAGCCATGGGGGAGAGACCCAGTACTTC.

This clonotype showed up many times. This CDR3 is CSASGAAYNEQFF. CDR3 bases: TGCAGTGCTAGCGGGGCAGCCTACAATGAGCAGTTCTTC. The chain has TRBV20-1 and TRBJ2-1; the D gene could be TRBD1 or TRBD2 (5 bases each). The CDR3 length is 13 residues. V lost 3 bases and J 2 bases, leaving 8 bases between the germline ends. From germline, CDR1 is DFQATT and CDR2 SNEGSKA (reference sequence).

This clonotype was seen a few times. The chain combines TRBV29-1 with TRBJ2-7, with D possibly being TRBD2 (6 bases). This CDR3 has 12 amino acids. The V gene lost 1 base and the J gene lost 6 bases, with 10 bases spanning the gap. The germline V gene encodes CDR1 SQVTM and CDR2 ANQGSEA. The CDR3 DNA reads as TGCAGCGTTGAAGCGGGGGTTGGCGAGCAGTACTTC. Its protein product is CSVEAGVGEQYF.

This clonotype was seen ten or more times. The CDR3 region is CATSGRGSQESGSTDTQYF. The CDR3 DNA reads TGTGCCACCAGTGGAAGGGGTTCCCAGGAGTCCGGGAGCACAGATACGCAGTATTTT. The chain carries TRBV24-1 and TRBJ2-3; tentatively, D is TRBD1 (5 bases). The CDR3 is 19 amino acids. Germline loops: CDR1 KGHDR, CDR2 SFDVKD. V gave up 5 bases and J gave up 0 bases, with 23 bases separating them.

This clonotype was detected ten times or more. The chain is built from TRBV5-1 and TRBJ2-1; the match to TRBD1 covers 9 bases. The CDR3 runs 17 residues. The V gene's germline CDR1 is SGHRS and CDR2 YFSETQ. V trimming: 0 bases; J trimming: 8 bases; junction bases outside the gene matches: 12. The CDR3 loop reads CASSLVGWDRAVDEQFF. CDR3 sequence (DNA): TGCGCCAGCAGCTTGGTAGGGTGGGACAGGGCCGTCGATGAGCAGTTCTTC.

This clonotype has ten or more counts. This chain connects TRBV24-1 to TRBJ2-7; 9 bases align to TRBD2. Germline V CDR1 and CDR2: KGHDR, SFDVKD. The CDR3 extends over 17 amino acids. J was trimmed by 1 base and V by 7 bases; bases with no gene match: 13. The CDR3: CATSPGAGGPESYEQYF. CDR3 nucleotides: TGTGCCACCAGCCCCGGAGCGGGGGGTCCAGAATCCTACGAGCAGTACTTC.

Here the CDR3 DNA reads TGTGCCATCAGTGTAGGGGGACCCTACAATGAGCAGTTCTTC. Amino acids: CAISVGGPYNEQFF. The genes are TRBV10-3 and TRBJ2-1; perhaps TRBD1 as D (6 bases). Deletions cut 4 bases from V and 2 bases from J, with 9 bases between. Germline V gene data show CDR1 as ENHRY and CDR2 as SYGVKD. This CDR3 comprises 14 residues.

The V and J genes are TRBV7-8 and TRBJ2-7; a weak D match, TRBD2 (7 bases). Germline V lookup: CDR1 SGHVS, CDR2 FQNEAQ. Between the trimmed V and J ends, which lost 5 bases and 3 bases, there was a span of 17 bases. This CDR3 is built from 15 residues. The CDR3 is CASSGGQGGFYEQYF. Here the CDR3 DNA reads TGTGCCAGCAGCGGGGGGCAGGGAGGGTTCTACGAGCAGTACTTC.

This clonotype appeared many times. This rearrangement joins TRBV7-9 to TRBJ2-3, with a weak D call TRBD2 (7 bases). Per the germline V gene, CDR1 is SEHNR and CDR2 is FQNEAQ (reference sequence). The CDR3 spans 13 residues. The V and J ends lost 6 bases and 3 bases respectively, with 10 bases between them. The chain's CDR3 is CASSRGATDTQYF. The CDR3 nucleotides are TGTGCCAGCAGTCGGGGGGCTACAGATACGCAGTATTTT. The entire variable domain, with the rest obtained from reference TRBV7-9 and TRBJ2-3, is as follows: DTGVSQNPRHKITKRGQNVTFRCDPISEHNRLYWYRQTLGQGPEFLTYFQNEAQLEKSRLLSDRFSAERPKGSFSTLEIQRTEQGDSAMYLCASSRGATDTQYFGPGTRLTVL.

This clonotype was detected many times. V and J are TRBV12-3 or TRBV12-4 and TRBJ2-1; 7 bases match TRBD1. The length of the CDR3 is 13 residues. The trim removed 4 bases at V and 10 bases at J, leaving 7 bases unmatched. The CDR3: CASSWNRGTEQFF. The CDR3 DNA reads TGTGCCAGCAGTTGGAACAGGGGAACAGAGCAGTTCTTC.

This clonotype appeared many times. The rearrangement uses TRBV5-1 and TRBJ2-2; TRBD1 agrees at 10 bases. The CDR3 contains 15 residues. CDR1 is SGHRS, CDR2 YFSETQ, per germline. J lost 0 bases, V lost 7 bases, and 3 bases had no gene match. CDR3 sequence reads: CASRGQGANTGELFF. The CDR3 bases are TGCGCCAGCCGCGGACAGGGGGCGAACACCGGGGAGCTGTTTTTT.

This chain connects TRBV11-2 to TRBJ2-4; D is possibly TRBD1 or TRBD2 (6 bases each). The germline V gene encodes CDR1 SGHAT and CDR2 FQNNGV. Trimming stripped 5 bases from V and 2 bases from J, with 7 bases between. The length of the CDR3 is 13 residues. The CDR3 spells CASSGGPKNIQYF. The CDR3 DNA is TGTGCCAGCAGCGGGGGGCCCAAAAACATTCAGTACTTC.

Here the CDR3 reads CAIRGLGNTDTQYF. The CDR3 DNA reads as TGTGCCATCAGGGGACTAGGAAACACAGATACGCAGTATTTT. The gene calls are TRBV10-3 and TRBJ2-3; 8 positions match TRBD2. The CDR3 length is 14 residues. The germline CDR1 and CDR2 sequences are ENHRY and SYGVKD. Unmatched junction bases numbered 4, after V lost 6 bases and J lost 2 bases.

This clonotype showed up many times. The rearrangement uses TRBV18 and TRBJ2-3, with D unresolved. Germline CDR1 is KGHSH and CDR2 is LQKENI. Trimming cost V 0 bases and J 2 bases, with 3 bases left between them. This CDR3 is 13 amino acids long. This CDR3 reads CASSPPNTDTQYF. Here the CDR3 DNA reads TGTGCCAGCTCACCACCCAACACAGATACGCAGTATTTT.

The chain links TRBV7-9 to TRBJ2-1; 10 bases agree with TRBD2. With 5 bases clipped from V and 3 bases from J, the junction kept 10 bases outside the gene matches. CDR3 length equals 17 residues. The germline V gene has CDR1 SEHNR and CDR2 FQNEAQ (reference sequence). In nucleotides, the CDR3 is TGTGCCAGCAGCGCCCAAATACTAGCGGGATTCTACAATGAGCAGTTCTTC. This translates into CASSAQILAGFYNEQFF.

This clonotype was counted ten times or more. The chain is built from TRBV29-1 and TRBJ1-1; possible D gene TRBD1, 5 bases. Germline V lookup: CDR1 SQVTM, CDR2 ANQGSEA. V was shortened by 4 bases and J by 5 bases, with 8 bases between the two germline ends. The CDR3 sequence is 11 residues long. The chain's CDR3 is CSVVRGTEAFF. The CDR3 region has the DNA TGCAGCGTTGTCCGGGGGACTGAAGCTTTCTTT.

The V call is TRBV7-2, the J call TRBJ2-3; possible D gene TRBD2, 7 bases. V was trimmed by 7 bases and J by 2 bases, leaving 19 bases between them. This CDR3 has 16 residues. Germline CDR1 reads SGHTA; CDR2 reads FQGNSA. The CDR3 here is CASTSRPGGLTDTQYF. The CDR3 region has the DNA TGTGCCAGCACCAGCCGGCCCGGGGGGCTCACAGATACGCAGTATTTT.

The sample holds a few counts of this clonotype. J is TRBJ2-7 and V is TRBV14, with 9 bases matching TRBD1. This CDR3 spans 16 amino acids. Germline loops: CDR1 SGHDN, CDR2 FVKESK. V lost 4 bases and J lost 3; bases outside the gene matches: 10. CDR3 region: CASSPLSGTGIYEQYF. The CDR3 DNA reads TGTGCCAGCAGCCCCCTCTCCGGGACAGGGATCTACGAGCAGTACTTC.

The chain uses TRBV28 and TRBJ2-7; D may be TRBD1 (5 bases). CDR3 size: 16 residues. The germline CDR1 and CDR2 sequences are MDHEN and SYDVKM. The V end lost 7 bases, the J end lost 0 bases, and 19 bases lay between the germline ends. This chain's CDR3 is CASTYQFRTPSYEQYF. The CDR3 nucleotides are TGTGCCAGCACATACCAATTTCGGACACCCTCCTACGAGCAGTACTTC.

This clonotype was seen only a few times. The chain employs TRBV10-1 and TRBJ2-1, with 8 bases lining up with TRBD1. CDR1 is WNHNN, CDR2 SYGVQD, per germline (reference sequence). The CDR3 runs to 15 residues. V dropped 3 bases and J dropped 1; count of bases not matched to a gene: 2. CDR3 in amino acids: CASSEGQGSYNEQFF. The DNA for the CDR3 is TGCGCCAGCAGTGAAGGACAGGGTTCCTACAATGAGCAGTTCTTC.

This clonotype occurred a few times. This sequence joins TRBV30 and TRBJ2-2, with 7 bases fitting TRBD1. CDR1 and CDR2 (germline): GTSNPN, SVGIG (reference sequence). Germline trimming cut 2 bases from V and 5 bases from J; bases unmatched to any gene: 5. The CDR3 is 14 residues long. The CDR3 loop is CAWSPTGVTGELFF. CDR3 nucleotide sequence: TGTGCCTGGAGTCCAACAGGGGTGACCGGGGAGCTGTTTTTT. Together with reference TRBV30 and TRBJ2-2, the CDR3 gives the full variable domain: SQTIHQWPATLVQPVGSPLSLECTVEGTSNPNLYWYRQAAGRGLQLLFYSVGIGQISSEVPQNLSASRPQDRQFILSSKKLLLSDSGFYLCAWSPTGVTGELFFGEGSRLTVL.

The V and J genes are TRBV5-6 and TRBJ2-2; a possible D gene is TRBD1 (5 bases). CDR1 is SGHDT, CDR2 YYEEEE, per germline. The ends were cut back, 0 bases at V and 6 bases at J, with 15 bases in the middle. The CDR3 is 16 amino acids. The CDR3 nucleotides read TGTGCCAGCAGCTTGGACCTCAGGGCGTACGCCGGGGAGCTGTTTTTT. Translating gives CASSLDLRAYAGELFF.

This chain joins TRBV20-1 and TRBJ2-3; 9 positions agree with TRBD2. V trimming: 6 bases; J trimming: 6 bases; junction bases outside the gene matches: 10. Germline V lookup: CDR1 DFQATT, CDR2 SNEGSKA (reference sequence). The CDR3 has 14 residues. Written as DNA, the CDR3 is TGCAGTGCCCTGACTAGCGGAAAGGCGGATACGCAGTATTTT. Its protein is CSALTSGKADTQYF.

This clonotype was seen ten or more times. The CDR3 sequence: CSARDEWGKWDTGELFF. Written as DNA, the CDR3 is TGCAGTGCTAGAGATGAATGGGGAAAGTGGGACACCGGGGAGCTGTTTTTT. The genes are TRBV20-1 and TRBJ2-2; no reliable D call. The CDR3 contains 17 residues. The germline gives CDR1 DFQATT, CDR2 SNEGSKA (reference sequence). V lost 0 bases and J 3 bases, leaving 17 bases between the germline ends.

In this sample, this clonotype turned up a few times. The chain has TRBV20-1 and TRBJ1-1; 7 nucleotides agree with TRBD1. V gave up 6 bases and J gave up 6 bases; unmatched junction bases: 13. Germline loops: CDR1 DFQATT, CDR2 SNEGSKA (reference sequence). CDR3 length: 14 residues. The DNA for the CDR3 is TGCAGTGCCATTCCCTACCTTGACAGGGCTGAAGCTTTCTTT. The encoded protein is CSAIPYLDRAEAFF.

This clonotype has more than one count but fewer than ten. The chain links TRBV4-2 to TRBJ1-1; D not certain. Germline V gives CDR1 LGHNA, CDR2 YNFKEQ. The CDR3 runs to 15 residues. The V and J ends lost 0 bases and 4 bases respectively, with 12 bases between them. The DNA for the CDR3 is TGTGCCAGCAGCCAAGATTTCCTCCTGGGCACTGAAGCTTTCTTT. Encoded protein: CASSQDFLLGTEAFF.

CDR3 residues: CSVGGVGTYEQYF. Here the CDR3 DNA reads TGCAGTGTGGGAGGGGTCGGAACCTACGAGCAGTACTTC. This rearrangement joins TRBV20-1 to TRBJ2-7; 7 nucleotides align to TRBD2. V lost 7 bases to trimming and J lost 2 bases; unmatched junction nucleotides: 8. Germline CDR1 DFQATT, CDR2 SNEGSKA (reference sequence). The CDR3 is 13 residues long.